One sample yielded the 18 T cell receptor beta chains listed below, sequenced in a study of T cell changes during pregnancy in multiple sclerosis. Sequencing used immunoSEQ multiplex PCR; TCRdb keeps in-frame clones, though not all of them. The sample holds about 60,000 clones, around 90% seen once. The sample here was peripheral blood, taken in the second trimester of pregnancy. These receptors all come from a female donor in good health, enrolled as a control in a pregnancy study.

V is TRBV27 and J is TRBJ2-7; TRBD1 matches 11 bases. The germline V gene encodes CDR1 MNHEY and CDR2 SMNVEV (reference sequence). The length of the CDR3 is 13 residues. After removal of 7 bases from V and 3 bases from J, the junction contained 2 bases not matched to a gene. The CDR3 DNA reads as TGTGCCAGCATAGGGACAGGGGGCTACGAGCAGTACTTC. Amino acids: CASIGTGGYEQYF.

The genes are TRBV5-1 and TRBJ1-4, with TRBD1 identical over 11 bases. This CDR3 has 15 residues. The germline V gene encodes CDR1 SGHRS and CDR2 YFSETQ. With 4 bases clipped from V and 8 bases from J, the junction kept 7 bases outside the gene matches. DNA of the CDR3: TGCGCCAGCAGCGCCGGACAGGGGGCGTGGGAAAAACTGTTTTTT. This gives the protein CASSAGQGAWEKLFF.

The J gene is TRBJ2-3, the V gene TRBV30, with D maybe TRBD1 (5 bases). Deletions cut 0 bases from V and 11 bases from J, with 15 bases between. The CDR3 sequence is 13 residues long. Germline lookup yields CDR1 GTSNPN and CDR2 SVGIG (reference sequence). The CDR3 region has the DNA TGTGCCTGGAGTGTACTGGGGCAGGGTGGGCAGTATTTT. Its translation is CAWSVLGQGGQYF. The full variable domain, rest sourced from reference TRBV30 and TRBJ2-3, is SQTIHQWPATLVQPVGSPLSLECTVEGTSNPNLYWYRQAAGRGLQLLFYSVGIGQISSEVPQNLSASRPQDRQFILSSKKLLLSDSGFYLCAWSVLGQGGQYFGPGTRLTVL.

The chain links TRBV6-5 to TRBJ2-1; 10 positions agree with TRBD2. Germline V CDR1 and CDR2: MNHEY, SVGAGI. The V and J ends lost 4 bases and 3 bases, in that order; junction bases with no gene match: 3. The CDR3 contains 15 residues. CDR3: CASSSGTSDYNEQFF. DNA of the CDR3: TGTGCCAGCAGTTCCGGGACTAGCGACTACAATGAGCAGTTCTTC.

The chain has TRBV5-1 and TRBJ1-3; D gene uncertain. CDR1 is SGHRS and CDR2 is YFSETQ in the germline V gene. With 0 bases removed from V and 8 bases from J, the gap between germline ends came to 12 bases. CDR3 length: 14 residues. The CDR3 nucleotides are TGCGCCAGCAGCTTGGGTGAAGGAGTGGACACCATATATTTT. It codes for CASSLGEGVDTIYF.

V gene TRBV29-1 combines with J gene TRBJ1-2, with 12 positions matching TRBD1. J was trimmed by 8 bases and V by 3 bases; bases with no gene match: 1. Germline loops: CDR1 SQVTM, CDR2 ANQGSEA. This CDR3 is built from 12 residues. The CDR3 bases are TGCAGCGTTGAGGGGACAGGGGGCGGCTACACCTTC. This translates into CSVEGTGGGYTF.

The rearrangement uses TRBV4-2 and TRBJ2-2; 9 positions agree with TRBD2. Germline V gene sequence: CDR1 LGHNA, CDR2 YNFKEQ. The CDR3 spans 17 residues. Losses at the gene ends were 0 bases for V and 5 bases for J; bases not matched to a gene: 7. The CDR3 reads CASSQEISGSGTGELFF. CDR3 DNA sequence: TGTGCCAGCAGCCAAGAGATTAGCGGGAGTGGGACCGGGGAGCTGTTTTTT.

The chain is built from TRBV7-6 and TRBJ1-2; no reliable D call. V was pared by 1 base and J by 0 bases, with 9 bases between. CDR1 SGHVS and CDR2 FNYEAQ come from the germline V gene. CDR3 length equals 15 residues. The CDR3 reads CASSLEAGANYGYTF. CDR3 bases: TGTGCCAGCAGCTTAGAGGCAGGCGCTAACTATGGCTACACCTTC.

The chain uses TRBV6-6 and TRBJ1-6, with 9 bases aligning to TRBD1. V trimming: 4 bases; J trimming: 6 bases; junction bases outside the gene matches: 4. Looked up from germline, CDR1 is MNHNY and CDR2 is SVGAGI (reference sequence). CDR3 length: 15 amino acids. The CDR3 region is CASSSGTGTNSPLHF. CDR3 DNA: TGTGCCAGCAGTTCTGGGACAGGGACTAATTCACCCCTCCACTTT.

The chain joins TRBV19 to TRBJ2-5; possibly TRBD2 for D (6 bases). The CDR3 sequence is 15 residues long. CDR1 and CDR2 from the germline V gene are LNHDA and SQIVND (reference sequence). V lost 3 bases and J lost 0, with 11 bases in between. The CDR3 loop is CASSIGGTYQETQYF. The CDR3 DNA reads as TGTGCCAGTAGTATTGGCGGGACTTACCAAGAGACCCAGTACTTC.

The genes are TRBV29-1 and TRBJ2-3; D is ambiguous. V lost 4 bases and J lost 1, with 9 bases in between. The V gene's germline CDR1 is SQVTM and CDR2 ANQGSEA. The CDR3 extends over 13 amino acids. The CDR3 sequence is CSVVDEGTDTQYF. CDR3 sequence (DNA): TGCAGCGTTGTTGATGAGGGCACAGATACGCAGTATTTT.

This chain joins TRBV25-1 and TRBJ2-3; 8 bases are shared with TRBD2. The CDR3 runs to 16 residues. CDR1 is MGHDK and CDR2 is SYGVNS in the germline V gene. The trim removed 5 bases at V and 5 bases at J, leaving 12 bases unmatched. The CDR3 region is CASSPRTSSHRDTQYF. The DNA of the CDR3 is TGTGCCAGCAGTCCCCGGACTAGCTCTCACAGAGATACGCAGTATTTT.

The rearrangement links TRBV15 to TRBJ2-5, with 8 positions matching TRBD2. CDR1 and CDR2 from the germline V gene are LNHNV and YYDKDF (reference sequence). V was pared by 6 bases and J by 5 bases, with 8 bases of the junction left unmatched. The CDR3 consists of 14 residues. CDR3 in amino acids: CATRVAGSGETQYF. As DNA, the CDR3 is TGTGCCACCAGAGTAGCGGGATCGGGGGAGACCCAGTACTTC. The whole variable domain, filled in from reference TRBV15 and TRBJ2-5, reads DAMVIQNPRYQVTQFGKPVTLSCSQTLNHNVMYWYQQKSSQAPKLLFHYYDKDFNNEADTPDNFQSRRPNTSFCFLDIRSPGLGDTAMYLCATRVAGSGETQYFGPGTRLLVL.

J is TRBJ2-1 and V is TRBV19, with D uncertain. The germline CDR1 and CDR2 sequences are LNHDA and SQIVND (reference sequence). Trimming took off 8 bases at V and 7 bases at J, with 9 bases between the two ends. The CDR3 runs 11 residues. CDR3 coding DNA: TGTGCCAGTGCAAGCCTAAATGAGCAGTTCTTC. Protein sequence: CASASLNEQFF. The full variable domain, with the rest looked up from reference TRBV19 and TRBJ2-1, is DGGITQSPKYLFRKEGQNVTLSCEQNLNHDAMYWYRQDPGQGLRLIYYSQIVNDFQKGDIAEGYSVSREKKESFPLTVTSAQKNPTAFYLCASASLNEQFFGPGTRLTVL.

The rearrangement links TRBV10-3 to TRBJ2-7; 8 bases agree with TRBD2. Germline values: CDR1 ENHRY, CDR2 SYGVKD. The CDR3 has 15 amino acids. The J segment lost 2 bases and the V segment lost 2 bases, leaving 5 bases of the junction unmatched. The CDR3 nucleotides read TGTGCCATCAGTGAGGGTAGCGGGGATACCTACGAGCAGTACTTC. It translates to CAISEGSGDTYEQYF.

In this sample, this clone turned up once. The chain uses TRBV6-5 and TRBJ2-7; 7 nucleotides align to TRBD1. There are 14 residues in the CDR3. The V and J ends lost 6 bases and 3 bases, in that order; junction bases with no gene match: 8. Germline assignment: CDR1 MNHEY and CDR2 SVGAGI. CDR3 sequence: CASSIGQEDYEQYF. The CDR3 DNA reads as TGTGCCAGCAGCATCGGACAGGAAGACTACGAGCAGTACTTC.

As DNA, the CDR3 is TGCAGTGCCTACAGACTAAATGAGCAGTTCTTC. This translates into CSAYRLNEQFF. V and J are TRBV20-1 and TRBJ2-1, with D possibly matching TRBD2 (5 bases). There are 11 residues in the CDR3. CDR1 and CDR2 (germline): DFQATT, SNEGSKA (reference sequence). The V end was cut by 6 bases, the J end by 7 bases, with 10 bases between.

This clone was counted once. V is TRBV10-2 and J is TRBJ2-1; D is perhaps TRBD2 (6 bases). CDR1 is WSHSY, CDR2 SAAADI, per germline. The CDR3 sequence is 17 residues long. V was shortened by 3 bases and J by 8 bases, with 23 bases between the two germline ends. In DNA, the CDR3 is TGCGCCAGCAGTGATTTAGGGAGGACCGACGGACCACATGAGCAGTTCTTC. The encoded protein is CASSDLGRTDGPHEQFF.